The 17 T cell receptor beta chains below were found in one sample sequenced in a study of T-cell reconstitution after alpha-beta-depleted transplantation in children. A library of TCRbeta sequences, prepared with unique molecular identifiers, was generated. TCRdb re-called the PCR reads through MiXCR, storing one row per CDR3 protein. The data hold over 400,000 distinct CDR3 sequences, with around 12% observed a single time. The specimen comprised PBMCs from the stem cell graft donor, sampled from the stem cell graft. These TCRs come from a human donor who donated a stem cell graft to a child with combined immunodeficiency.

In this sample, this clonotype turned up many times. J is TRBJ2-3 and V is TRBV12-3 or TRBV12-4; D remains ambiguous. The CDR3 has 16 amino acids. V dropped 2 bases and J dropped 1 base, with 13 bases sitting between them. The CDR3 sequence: CASSLSTPSRTDTQYF. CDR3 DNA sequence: TGTGCCAGCAGTTTAAGTACACCTAGTCGCACAGATACGCAGTATTTT.

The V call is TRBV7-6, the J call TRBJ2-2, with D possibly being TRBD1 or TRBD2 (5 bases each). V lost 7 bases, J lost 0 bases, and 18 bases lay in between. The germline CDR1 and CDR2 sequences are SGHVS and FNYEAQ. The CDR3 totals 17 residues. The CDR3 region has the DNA TGTGCCAGCACCCATCTTAGAGGGGATCCGAACACCGGGGAGCTGTTTTTT. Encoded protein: CASTHLRGDPNTGELFF.

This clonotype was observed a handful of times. The chain's CDR3 is CASRGTAINEQFF. CDR3 bases: TGTGCCAGCCGCGGGACAGCGATCAATGAGCAGTTCTTC. The chain joins TRBV7-2 to TRBJ2-1; D may be TRBD1 (7 bases). The CDR3 has 13 residues. Germline-derived CDR1 and CDR2 are SGHTA and FQGNSA. V lost 8 bases and J lost 6, with 14 bases in between.

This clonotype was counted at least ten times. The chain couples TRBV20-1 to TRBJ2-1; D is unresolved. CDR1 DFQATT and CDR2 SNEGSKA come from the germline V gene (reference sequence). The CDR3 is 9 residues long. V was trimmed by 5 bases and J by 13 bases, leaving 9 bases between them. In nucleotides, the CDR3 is TGCAGTGCTGGGTTGATTCAGTTCTTC. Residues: CSAGLIQFF.

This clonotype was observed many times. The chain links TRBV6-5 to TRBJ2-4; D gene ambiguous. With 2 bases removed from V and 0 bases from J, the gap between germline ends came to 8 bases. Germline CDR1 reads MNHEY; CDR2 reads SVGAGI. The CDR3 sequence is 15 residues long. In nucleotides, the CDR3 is TGTGCCAGCAGTTACCGGGCCCTAGCCAAAAACATTCAGTACTTC. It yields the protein CASSYRALAKNIQYF.

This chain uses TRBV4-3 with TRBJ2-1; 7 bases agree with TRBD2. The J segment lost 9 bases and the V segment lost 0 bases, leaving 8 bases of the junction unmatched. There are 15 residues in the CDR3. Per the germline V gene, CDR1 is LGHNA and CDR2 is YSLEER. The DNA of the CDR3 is TGCGCCAGCAGCCAAGAACCCCGTTGGGGGGGTGAGCAGTTCTTC. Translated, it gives CASSQEPRWGGEQFF.

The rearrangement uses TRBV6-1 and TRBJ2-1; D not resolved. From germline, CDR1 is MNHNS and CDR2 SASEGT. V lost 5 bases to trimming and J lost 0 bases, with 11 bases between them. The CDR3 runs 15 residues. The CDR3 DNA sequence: TGTGCCAGCAGTCTGAGCTCACGCTCCTACAATGAGCAGTTCTTC. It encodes CASSLSSRSYNEQFF.

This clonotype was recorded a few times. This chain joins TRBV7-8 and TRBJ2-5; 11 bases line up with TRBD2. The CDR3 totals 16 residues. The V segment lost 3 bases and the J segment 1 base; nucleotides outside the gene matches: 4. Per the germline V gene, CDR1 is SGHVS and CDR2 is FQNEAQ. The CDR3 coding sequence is TGTGCCAGCAGCTTTATAGCGGGGGGGCCCCAAGAGACCCAGTACTTC. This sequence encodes CASSFIAGGPQETQYF.

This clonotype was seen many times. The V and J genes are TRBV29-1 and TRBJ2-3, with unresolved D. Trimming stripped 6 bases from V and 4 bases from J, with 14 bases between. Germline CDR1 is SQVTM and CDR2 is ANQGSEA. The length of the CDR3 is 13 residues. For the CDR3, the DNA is TGCAGCGTGGGGATCAATAACGCAGATACGCAGTATTTT. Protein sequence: CSVGINNADTQYF.

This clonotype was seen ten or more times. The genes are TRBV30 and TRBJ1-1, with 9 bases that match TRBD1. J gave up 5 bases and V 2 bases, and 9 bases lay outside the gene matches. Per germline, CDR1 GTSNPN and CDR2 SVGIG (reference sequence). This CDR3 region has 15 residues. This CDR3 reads CAWSLADRGRTEAFF. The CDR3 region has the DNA TGTGCCTGGAGTTTAGCCGACAGGGGGAGAACTGAAGCTTTCTTT.

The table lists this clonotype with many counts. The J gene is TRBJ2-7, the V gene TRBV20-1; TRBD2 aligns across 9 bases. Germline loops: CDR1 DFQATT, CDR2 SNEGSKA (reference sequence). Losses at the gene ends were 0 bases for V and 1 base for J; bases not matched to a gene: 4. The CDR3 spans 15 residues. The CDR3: CSAREGAGGSYEQYF. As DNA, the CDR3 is TGCAGTGCTAGAGAGGGAGCGGGAGGATCCTACGAGCAGTACTTC.

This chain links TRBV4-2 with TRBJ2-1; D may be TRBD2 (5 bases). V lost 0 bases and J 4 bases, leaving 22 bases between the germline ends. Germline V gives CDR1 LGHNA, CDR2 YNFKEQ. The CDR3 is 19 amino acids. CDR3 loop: CASSQEIPGPSRLYNEQFF. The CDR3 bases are TGTGCCAGCAGCCAAGAAATCCCCGGTCCTAGCAGGCTGTACAATGAGCAGTTCTTC.

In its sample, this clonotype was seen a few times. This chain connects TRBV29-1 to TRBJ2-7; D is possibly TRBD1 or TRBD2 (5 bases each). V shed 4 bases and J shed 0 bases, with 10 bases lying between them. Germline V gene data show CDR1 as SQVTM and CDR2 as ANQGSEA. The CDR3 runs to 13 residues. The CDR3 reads CSVVGVSSYEQYF. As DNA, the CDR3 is TGCAGCGTTGTGGGGGTTAGCTCCTACGAGCAGTACTTC.

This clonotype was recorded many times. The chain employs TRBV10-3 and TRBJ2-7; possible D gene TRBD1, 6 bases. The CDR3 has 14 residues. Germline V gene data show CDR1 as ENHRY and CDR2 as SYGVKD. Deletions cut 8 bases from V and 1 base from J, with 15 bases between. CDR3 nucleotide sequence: TGTGCCATCCAACAGGGCGCAGCATCCTACGAGCAGTACTTC. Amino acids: CAIQQGAASYEQYF.

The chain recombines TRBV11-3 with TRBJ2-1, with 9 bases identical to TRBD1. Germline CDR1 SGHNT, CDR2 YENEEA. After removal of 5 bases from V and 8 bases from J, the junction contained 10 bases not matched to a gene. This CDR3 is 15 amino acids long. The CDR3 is CASSTRDRAVDEQFF. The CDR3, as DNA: TGTGCCAGCAGCACCCGGGACAGGGCAGTAGATGAGCAGTTCTTC. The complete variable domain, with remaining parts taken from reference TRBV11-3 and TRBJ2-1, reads EAGVVQSPRYKIIEKKQPVAFWCNPISGHNTLYWYLQNLGQGPELLIRYENEEAVDDSQLPKDRFSAERLKGVDSTLKIQPAELGDSAVYLCASSTRDRAVDEQFFGPGTRLTVL.

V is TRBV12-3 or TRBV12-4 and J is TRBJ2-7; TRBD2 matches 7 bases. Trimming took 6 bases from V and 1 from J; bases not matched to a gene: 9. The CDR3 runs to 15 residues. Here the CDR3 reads CASSPTSATSYEQYF. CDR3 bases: TGTGCCAGCAGCCCCACTAGCGCGACTTCCTACGAGCAGTACTTC.

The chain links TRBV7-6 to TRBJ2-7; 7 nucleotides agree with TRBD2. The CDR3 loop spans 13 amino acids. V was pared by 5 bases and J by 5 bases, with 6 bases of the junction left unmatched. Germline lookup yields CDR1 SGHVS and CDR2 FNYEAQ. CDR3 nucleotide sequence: TGTGCCAGCAGCCTAGGACTAGAGCACGAGCAGTACTTC. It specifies CASSLGLEHEQYF.